This TCR beta chain was sequenced in a study of T cell responses to AZD1222 COVID-19 vaccine. This clone was detected only once. The antigen is undetermined. The assay was immunoSEQ multiplex PCR, and TCRdb's table has in-frame clones only and misses some. The table has some 150,000 clones, about 92% seen once. The CDR3 loop spans 13 amino acids. Per the germline V gene, CDR1 is LGHNA and CDR2 is YSLEER. With 3 bases removed from V and 4 bases from J, the gap between germline ends came to 9 bases. The study, taken as a whole, reports: Possibly, clonal diversity was underestimated; donors were largely white British and included more females. At study baseline, merely a handful of AZD1222 recipients were seropositive. Nearly half of spike-specific TCRs reportedly go after variant regions that carry no mutations. Following two doses of AZD1222, Spike-specific TCR breadth and depth rose.

This sequence was found in an adult in good health. The gene calls are TRBV4-3 and TRBJ1-2; maybe TRBD1 (5 bases). The sample consisted of peripheral blood, taken on day 0 of AZD1222 vaccination. CDR3 sequence (DNA): TGCGCCAGCAGCCACGCGGGGGGCTATGGCTACACCTTC. It translates to CASSHAGGYGYTF.